A single sample is the source of the 30 T cell receptor beta chains below, sequenced in a study of control samples from healthy donors and cancer patients. Assay used: immunoSEQ multiplex PCR; TCRdb lists only in-frame clones, some missing. Of about 73,000 clones listed, roughly 89% were seen once; the top ten hold about 20%. Sequencing used PBMCs. These receptors originate from a man aged 60 to 69 with lung cancer.

The chain uses TRBV9 and TRBJ1-6; TRBD1 might be the D (5 bases). The CDR3 has 14 residues. The germline gives CDR1 SGDLS, CDR2 YYNGEE. V was trimmed by 0 bases and J by 7 bases, leaving 8 bases between them. CDR3 coding DNA: TGTGCCAGCAGCGTAGGAGGGGTCAATTCACCCCTCCACTTT. It specifies CASSVGGVNSPLHF.

The chain combines TRBV21-1 with TRBJ2-7. TRBV21-1 is reported as a pseudogene. This CDR3 has 16 amino acids. The CDR3 here is CASSKGRDVAGCEQYV. The CDR3 nucleotides are TGTGCCAGCAGCAAAGGAAGGGACGTGGCTGGGTGCGAGCAGTACGTC.

This clone was counted once. CDR3 nucleotides: TGTGCCAGCAGCCGAGGAGTTAATTCACCCCTCCACTTT. Protein sequence: CASSRGVNSPLHF. The chain couples TRBV14 to TRBJ1-6, with D uncertain. The CDR3 is 13 residues long. V lost 4 bases and J 6 bases, leaving 7 bases between the germline ends. Germline values: CDR1 SGHDN, CDR2 FVKESK.

The V and J genes are TRBV18 and TRBJ1-1; 8 bases fit TRBD1. Germline V gives CDR1 KGHSH, CDR2 LQKENI. V dropped 6 bases and J dropped 5; count of bases not matched to a gene: 17. This CDR3 contains 17 residues. Here the CDR3 reads CASSPSNLGTGGTEAFF. The CDR3 nucleotides are TGTGCCAGCTCGCCAAGCAATCTCGGGACAGGTGGAACTGAAGCTTTCTTT.

The genes are TRBV4-2 and TRBJ1-6; a possible D gene is TRBD1 (6 bases). CDR1 is LGHNA and CDR2 is YNFKEQ in the germline V gene. The CDR3 covers 16 residues. With 0 bases removed from V and 4 bases from J, the gap between germline ends came to 10 bases. DNA of the CDR3: TGTGCCAGCAGCCAAGAATCCGGACAGTATAATTCACCCCTCCACTTT. It encodes CASSQESGQYNSPLHF.

V gene TRBV6-5 combines with J gene TRBJ2-7; D remains ambiguous. Germline V lookup: CDR1 MNHEY, CDR2 SVGAGI. The CDR3 has 14 amino acids. Deletions cut 0 bases from V and 5 bases from J, with 11 bases between. This CDR3 reads CASSYSMEGHEQYF. DNA for the CDR3: TGTGCCAGCAGTTACTCGATGGAAGGGCACGAGCAGTACTTC.

CDR3 bases: TGTGCCAGCAGCGTAGATAAGACCGGGACAGGGGGTTATTCACCCCTCCACTTT. Translated, it gives CASSVDKTGTGGYSPLHF. This chain joins TRBV9 and TRBJ1-6; 11 nucleotides line up with TRBD1. Germline trimming cut 0 bases from V and 8 bases from J; bases unmatched to any gene: 10. This CDR3 has 18 residues. Germline V gene data show CDR1 as SGDLS and CDR2 as YYNGEE.

This chain joins TRBV5-1 and TRBJ1-1; 8 nucleotides agree with TRBD1. Trimming cost V 4 bases and J 1 base; bases outside gene matches: 6. Germline loops: CDR1 SGHRS, CDR2 YFSETQ. The length of the CDR3 is 15 residues. CDR3 nucleotide sequence: TGCGCCAGCAGCAACCCAGGACAGGGGAACACTGAAGCTTTCTTT. This translates into CASSNPGQGNTEAFF.

This clone was detected a few times. The chain carries TRBV6-5 and TRBJ2-7; 11 bases are shared with TRBD2. The V and J ends lost 10 bases and 4 bases, in that order; junction bases with no gene match: 3. This CDR3 spans 12 amino acids. Germline V CDR1 and CDR2: MNHEY, SVGAGI. The CDR3 bases are TGTGCCACGAGGACTAGCGGGTACGAGCAGTACGTC. Translated: CATRTSGYEQYV.

V is TRBV5-1 and J is TRBJ2-1, with D possibly matching TRBD1 (6 bases). The V gene lost 0 bases and the J gene lost 5 bases, with 9 bases spanning the gap. This CDR3 has 14 residues. Germline CDR1 SGHRS, CDR2 YFSETQ. This CDR3 is CASSLGDTHNEQFF. DNA for the CDR3: TGCGCCAGCAGCTTGGGGGACACCCACAATGAGCAGTTCTTC.

This chain uses TRBV5-4 with TRBJ2-5; TRBD1 matches at 11 bases. Germline V gene lookup returns CDR1 SGHNT and CDR2 YYREEE (reference sequence). The trim removed 9 bases at V and 3 bases at J, leaving 4 bases unmatched. The CDR3 consists of 13 residues. The CDR3 protein is CATKGQGEETQYF. The CDR3 DNA reads as TGTGCCACCAAGGGACAGGGGGAAGAGACCCAGTACTTC.

V and J are TRBV7-2 and TRBJ1-1; 7 bases fit TRBD1. CDR1 SGHTA and CDR2 FQGNSA come from the germline V gene. The CDR3 contains 14 residues. Trimming removed 6 bases from V and 4 bases from J; junction bases left unmatched: 8. In DNA, the CDR3 is TGTGCCAGCAGGATTAAACAGGGGAGCACTGAAGCTTTCTTT. It translates to CASRIKQGSTEAFF.

The chain is built from TRBV11-3 and TRBJ1-1; 7 bases agree with TRBD1. CDR1 and CDR2 from the germline V gene are SGHNT and YENEEA. The CDR3 extends over 14 amino acids. Unmatched junction bases numbered 3, after V lost 5 bases and J lost 0 bases. CDR3 sequence (DNA): TGTGCCAGCAGCCCACAGGGGTTGAACACTGAAGCTTTCTTT. It specifies CASSPQGLNTEAFF. The full variable domain, with the rest looked up from reference TRBV11-3 and TRBJ1-1, is EAGVVQSPRYKIIEKKQPVAFWCNPISGHNTLYWYLQNLGQGPELLIRYENEEAVDDSQLPKDRFSAERLKGVDSTLKIQPAELGDSAVYLCASSPQGLNTEAFFGQGTRLTVV.

A remark on this clone: Different DNA sequences within this sample yield the same CDR3. The gene calls are TRBV5-5 and TRBJ1-1; D is possibly TRBD1 (5 bases). Trimming removed 0 bases from V and 3 bases from J, with 15 bases in between. Per the germline V gene, CDR1 is SGHKS and CDR2 is YYEKEE (reference sequence). The CDR3 sequence is 16 residues long. The CDR3 is CASSLGAGGEDTEAFF. In nucleotides, the CDR3 is TGTGCCAGCAGCTTGGGTGCGGGGGGAGAGGACACTGAAGCTTTCTTT.

This clone has more than one count but fewer than ten. The chain joins TRBV9 to TRBJ2-5; 10 bases line up with TRBD2. Germline V gene sequence: CDR1 SGDLS, CDR2 YYNGEE. V lost 2 bases and J lost 2; bases outside the gene matches: 3. The CDR3 has 15 residues. This chain's CDR3 is CASSVLSGGQETQYF. CDR3 DNA sequence: TGTGCCAGCAGCGTTCTTAGCGGGGGGCAAGAGACCCAGTACTTC.

This clone was seen a single time. The gene calls are TRBV3-1 (or the pseudogene TRBV3-2) and TRBJ1-1, with D perhaps TRBD1 (5 bases). Trimming took 8 bases from V and 5 from J, leaving 12 bases between them. The CDR3 covers 12 residues. The germline CDR1 and CDR2 sequences are LGHDT and YNNKEL (reference sequence). The DNA for the CDR3 is TGTGCCAGCGAAGGGGCTGGGACTGAAGCTTTCTTT. Its protein product is CASEGAGTEAFF.

This chain uses TRBV15 with TRBJ1-1; TRBD1 is a possible D gene (5 bases). There are 15 residues in the CDR3. V dropped 3 bases and J dropped 7 bases, with 18 bases sitting between them. Germline CDR1 and CDR2: LNHNV and YYDKDF (reference sequence). CDR3 amino acids: CATSSRTRGGDEAFF. The CDR3 DNA is TGTGCCACCAGCAGTCGCACCCGCGGGGGGGATGAAGCTTTCTTT.

The V and J genes are TRBV9 and TRBJ1-2; the D gene is possibly TRBD1 (5 bases). The germline V and J ends were trimmed by 3 bases and 4 bases, with 13 bases remaining between them. This CDR3 is 14 amino acids long. In germline, CDR1 is SGDLS, CDR2 YYNGEE. The CDR3 is CASSAQRGTYGYTF. The CDR3, as DNA: TGTGCCAGCAGCGCCCAACGGGGGACCTATGGCTACACCTTC.

This clone was detected only a few times. This chain uses TRBV30 with TRBJ1-5; a weak D match, TRBD1 (6 bases). The V and J ends lost 3 bases and 4 bases respectively, with 13 bases between them. Germline V gives CDR1 GTSNPN, CDR2 SVGIG (reference sequence). The CDR3 is made up of 14 amino acids. The CDR3 loop is CAWSPGAGNQPQHF. The CDR3 DNA sequence: TGTGCCTGGAGCCCAGGGGCAGGGAATCAGCCCCAGCATTTT.

The J gene is TRBJ1-2, the V gene TRBV10-2, with D hard to call. Germline V gives CDR1 WSHSY, CDR2 SAAADI. The CDR3 consists of 14 residues. Trimming cost V 4 bases and J 4 bases, with 13 bases left between them. Here the CDR3 reads CASSGEGFGYGYTF. The CDR3 nucleotides read TGCGCCAGCAGTGGGGAAGGGTTCGGCTATGGCTACACCTTC.

V usage is TRBV6-5 and J usage is TRBJ1-1; tentative D call: TRBD1 (6 bases). V shed 4 bases and J shed 2 bases, with 17 bases lying between them. Germline V lookup: CDR1 MNHEY, CDR2 SVGAGI. CDR3 length: 16 amino acids. The CDR3 spells CASSSHRAGENTEAFF. The CDR3 DNA reads TGTGCCAGCAGTTCCCACAGGGCGGGGGAAAACACTGAAGCTTTCTTT.

The V call is TRBV6-6, the J call TRBJ1-6; tentative D call: TRBD1 (5 bases). V lost 7 bases and J 4 bases, leaving 8 bases between the germline ends. The CDR3 runs to 13 residues. From germline, CDR1 is MNHNY and CDR2 SVGAGI (reference sequence). DNA of the CDR3: TGTGCCAGCAACCAGGGATATAATTCACCCCTCCACTTT. It specifies CASNQGYNSPLHF.

The CDR3 sequence: CASSDSVAGEKLFF. The CDR3 DNA follows: TGCGCCAGCAGTGATTCTGTCGCCGGTGAAAAACTGTTTTTT. This chain connects TRBV10-1 to TRBJ1-4; D is ambiguous. Trimming shortened V by 3 bases and J by 7 bases, and 12 bases separated the two germline ends. This CDR3 comprises 14 residues. The V gene's germline CDR1 is WNHNN and CDR2 SYGVQD (reference sequence).

The sample holds one count of this clone. The genes are TRBV10-1 and TRBJ2-5; D not resolved. Trimming took off 2 bases at V and 4 bases at J, with 14 bases between the two ends. Germline lookup yields CDR1 WNHNN and CDR2 SYGVQD (reference sequence). The CDR3 is 15 amino acids. CDR3 amino acids: CASSEGTLMGETQYF. CDR3 DNA sequence: TGCGCCAGCAGTGAGGGTACCCTCATGGGAGAGACCCAGTACTTC.

CDR3 nucleotide sequence: TGCGCCAGCAGGCGAGAAATCCCTCAGAACAATGAGCAGTTCTTC. Translation gives CASRREIPQNNEQFF. The J gene is TRBJ2-1, the V gene TRBV23-1; D gene ambiguous. TRBV23-1 is filed as an ORF, its function uncertain. V was clipped by 6 bases and J by 5 bases, with 17 bases between them. The CDR3 sequence is 15 residues long.

The V gene is TRBV19, the J gene TRBJ1-5; TRBD1 aligns across 11 bases. CDR1 and CDR2 from the germline V gene are LNHDA and SQIVND (reference sequence). Losses at the gene ends were 5 bases for V and 1 base for J; bases not matched to a gene: 1. The CDR3 is 15 residues long. The CDR3 nucleotides read TGTGCCAGTAGTCGGGACAGGGGGAGCAATCAGCCCCAGCATTTT. This codes for CASSRDRGSNQPQHF.

V is TRBV13 and J is TRBJ1-2; no clear D. Trimming removed 5 bases at V and 0 bases at J, with 13 bases between. The V gene's germline CDR1 is PRHDT and CDR2 FYEKMQ (reference sequence). This CDR3 comprises 15 residues. The CDR3 region has the DNA TGTGCCAGCAGCCTGAAGGGCCGACCTAACTATGGCTACACCTTC. Encoded protein: CASSLKGRPNYGYTF.

The V and J genes are TRBV6-5 and TRBJ1-1, with D hard to call. Germline values: CDR1 MNHEY, CDR2 SVGAGI. The CDR3 has 14 residues. V gave up 2 bases and J gave up 7 bases, with 14 bases separating them. The CDR3 DNA reads TGTGCCAGCAGTTACCCGAATCTCGAGGGTGAAGCTTTCTTT. Its protein is CASSYPNLEGEAFF.

CDR3 sequence reads: CASSKSVIFGAGGTEAFF. CDR3 nucleotides: TGTGCCAGCAGCAAGTCCGTTATCTTCGGGGCTGGAGGCACTGAAGCTTTCTTT. The chain couples TRBV9 to TRBJ1-1, with D tentatively TRBD1 (5 bases). Germline V gives CDR1 SGDLS, CDR2 YYNGEE. Between the trimmed V and J ends, which lost 4 bases and 4 bases, there was a span of 26 bases. This CDR3 comprises 18 residues.

This sequence joins TRBV3-1 (or the pseudogene TRBV3-2) and TRBJ1-4, with TRBD1 as a possible D gene (6 bases). V dropped 1 base and J dropped 0 bases, with 9 bases sitting between them. In germline, CDR1 is LGHDT, CDR2 YNNKEL (reference sequence). The CDR3 totals 16 residues. CDR3 DNA: TGTGCCAGCAGCCAAGGGACAGCATCAACTAATGAAAAACTGTTTTTT. Its protein product is CASSQGTASTNEKLFF.